This T cell receptor (beta chain) emerged from a study of human T cells and chemical hapten exposure. Regarding the study as a whole: DPC sensitization did not alter TCRs above 1 in 1000 frequency. Versus controls, significantly more large CDR3 similarity clusters arose from expanded TCRs.

TCRdb used MiXCR to reprocess the RACE reads, holding one entry per CDR3 protein. The top ten clones hold about 4.6% of a sample with over 70,000 distinct CDR3 sequences, about 15% of them seen once. The time point was: pre-sensitization, week 0. Treatment meaning: therapeutic diphenylcyclopropenone sensitization with weekly scalp DPC. Points on this clonotype: What it binds is not known.

CDR3 size: 13 residues. Germline V CDR1 and CDR2: LGHDT, YNNKEL (reference sequence). Trimming shortened V by 5 bases and J by 10 bases, and 12 bases separated the two germline ends. The sequences come from whole blood, collected in connection with sensitization to the hapten diphenylcyclopropenone (DPC). The chain joins TRBV3-1 to TRBJ1-6; D gene uncertain. The receptor comes from a woman between 45 and 65 years old with alopecia areata. Some clones in this sample may be carry-over from other donors' samples. The CDR3 nucleotides read TGTGCCAGCAGCTGGGGAATTGGGTCACCCCTCCACTTT. It is translated as CASSWGIGSPLHF.